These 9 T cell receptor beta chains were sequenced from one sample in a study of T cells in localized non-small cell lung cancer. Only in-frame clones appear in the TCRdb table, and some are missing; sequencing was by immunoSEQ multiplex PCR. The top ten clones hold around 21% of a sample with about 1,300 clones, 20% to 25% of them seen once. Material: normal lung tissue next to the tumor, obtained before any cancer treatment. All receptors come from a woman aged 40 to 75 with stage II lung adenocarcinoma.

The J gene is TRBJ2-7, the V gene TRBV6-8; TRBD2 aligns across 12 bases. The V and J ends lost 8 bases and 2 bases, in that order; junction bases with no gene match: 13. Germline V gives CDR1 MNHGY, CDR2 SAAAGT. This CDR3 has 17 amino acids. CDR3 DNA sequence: TGTGCCAGCTGGGGTACTAGCGGGGGGCCAGGAGCCTACGAGCAGTACTTC. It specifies CASWGTSGGPGAYEQYF.

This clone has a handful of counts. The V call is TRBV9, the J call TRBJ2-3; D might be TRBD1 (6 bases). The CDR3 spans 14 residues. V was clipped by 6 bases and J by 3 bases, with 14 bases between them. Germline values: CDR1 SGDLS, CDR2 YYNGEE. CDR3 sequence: CASTEQGLTDTQYF. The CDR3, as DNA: TGTGCCAGCACCGAGCAGGGGCTGACAGATACGCAGTATTTT.

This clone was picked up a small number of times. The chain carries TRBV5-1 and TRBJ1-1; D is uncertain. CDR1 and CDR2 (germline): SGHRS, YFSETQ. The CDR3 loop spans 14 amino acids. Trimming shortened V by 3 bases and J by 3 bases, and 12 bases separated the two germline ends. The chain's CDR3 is CASSSQYSDTEAFF. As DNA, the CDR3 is TGCGCCAGCAGCTCGCAATACAGTGACACTGAAGCTTTCTTT.

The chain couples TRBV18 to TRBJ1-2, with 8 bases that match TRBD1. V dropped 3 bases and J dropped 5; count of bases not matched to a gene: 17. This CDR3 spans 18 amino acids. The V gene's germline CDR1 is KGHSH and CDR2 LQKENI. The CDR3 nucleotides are TGTGCCAGCTCACCCAAGGATGCCGGGACAGGCCTTGGATATGGCTACACCTTC. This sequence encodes CASSPKDAGTGLGYGYTF. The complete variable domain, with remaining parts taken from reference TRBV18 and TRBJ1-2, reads NAGVMQNPRHLVRRRGQEARLRCSPMKGHSHVYWYRQLPEEGLKFMVYLQKENIIDESGMPKERFSAEFPKEGPSILRIQQVVRGDSAAYFCASSPKDAGTGLGYGYTFGSGTRLTVV.

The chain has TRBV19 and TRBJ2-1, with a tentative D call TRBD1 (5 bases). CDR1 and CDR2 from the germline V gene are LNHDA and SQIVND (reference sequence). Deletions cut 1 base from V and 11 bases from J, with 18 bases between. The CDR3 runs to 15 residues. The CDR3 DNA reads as TGTGCCAGTAGTATAGCGAAAGGGCAGGGATCAAAGCAGTTCTTC. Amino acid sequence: CASSIAKGQGSKQFF.

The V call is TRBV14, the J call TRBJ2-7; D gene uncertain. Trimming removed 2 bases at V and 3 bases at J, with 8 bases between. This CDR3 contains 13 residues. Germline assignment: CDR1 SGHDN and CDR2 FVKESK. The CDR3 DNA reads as TGTGCCAGCAGCCAAACAGAACACTACGAGCAGTACTTC. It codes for CASSQTEHYEQYF.

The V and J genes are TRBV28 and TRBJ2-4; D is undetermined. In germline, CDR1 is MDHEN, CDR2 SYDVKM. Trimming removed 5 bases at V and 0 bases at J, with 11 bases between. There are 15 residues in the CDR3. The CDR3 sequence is CASSPPEGAKNIQYF. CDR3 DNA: TGTGCCAGCAGTCCTCCAGAAGGAGCCAAAAACATTCAGTACTTC. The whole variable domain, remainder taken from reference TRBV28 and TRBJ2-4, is DVKVTQSSRYLVKRTGEKVFLECVQDMDHENMFWYRQDPGLGLRLIYFSYDVKMKEKGDIPEGYSVSREKKERFSLILESASTNQTSMYLCASSPPEGAKNIQYFGAGTRLSVL.

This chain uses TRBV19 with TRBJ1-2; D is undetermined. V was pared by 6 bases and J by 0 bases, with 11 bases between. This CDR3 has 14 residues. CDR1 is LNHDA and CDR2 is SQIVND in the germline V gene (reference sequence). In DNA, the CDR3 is TGTGCCAGTAGGTTGGACGAGTCTAACTATGGCTACACCTTC. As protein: CASRLDESNYGYTF.

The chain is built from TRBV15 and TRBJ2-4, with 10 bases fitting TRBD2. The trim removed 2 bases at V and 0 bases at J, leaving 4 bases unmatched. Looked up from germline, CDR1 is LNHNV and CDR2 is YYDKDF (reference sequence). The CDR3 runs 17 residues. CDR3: CATSRLAGVRAKNIQYF. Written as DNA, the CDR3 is TGTGCCACCAGCAGACTAGCGGGAGTGAGAGCCAAAAACATTCAGTACTTC.